Listed here are 25 T cell receptor beta chains from one sample, sequenced in a study of OX40 agonist ivuxolimab in advanced cancers. Clones were read by immunoSEQ multiplex PCR, and TCRdb kept only the in-frame ones, dropping some. Among 25,000 to 35,000 clones listed, approximately 84% were seen once. The sequencing used CD4+ or CD8+ T cells sorted from blood, collected in a trial of the OX40 agonist ivuxolimab. The receptors were sampled from an adult with an advanced solid tumor such as melanoma, head and neck, liver or kidney cancer.

Here the CDR3 DNA reads TGTGCCAGCAGCTTAACAGGGAACACTGAAGCTTTCTTT. Translating gives CASSLTGNTEAFF. The chain carries TRBV7-3 and TRBJ1-1; D not resolved. The germline V gene has CDR1 SGHTA and CDR2 FQGTGA. With 0 bases removed from V and 1 base from J, the gap between germline ends came to 3 bases. This CDR3 has 13 residues.

The genes are TRBV5-6 and TRBJ2-5; TRBD2 agrees at 12 bases. The CDR3 extends over 17 amino acids. Trimming cost V 1 base and J 2 bases; bases outside gene matches: 6. Germline-derived CDR1 and CDR2 are SGHDT and YYEEEE. The CDR3 is CASSLLQGLAGQETQYF. The CDR3 DNA is TGTGCCAGCAGCTTGTTGCAAGGACTAGCGGGGCAAGAGACCCAGTACTTC.

The rearrangement joins TRBV5-6 to TRBJ2-7; 8 nucleotides match TRBD2. This CDR3 has 15 amino acids. Trimming cost V 1 base and J 5 bases; bases outside gene matches: 8. Per germline, CDR1 SGHDT and CDR2 YYEEEE. The CDR3: CASSLSPAGANEQYF. The CDR3, as DNA: TGTGCCAGCAGCTTGAGCCCAGCGGGAGCGAACGAGCAGTACTTC.

This chain uses TRBV6-1 with TRBJ1-5; D is uncertain. Deletions cut 4 bases from V and 5 bases from J, with 18 bases between. This CDR3 has 16 amino acids. Germline loops: CDR1 MNHNS, CDR2 SASEGT. The DNA of the CDR3 is TGTGCCAGCAGTGCGCCCCGAATTGGGAAAGATCAGCCCCAGCATTTT. Translated: CASSAPRIGKDQPQHF.

The chain's CDR3 is CASSQDQGRPLGYTF. CDR3 DNA: TGCGCCAGCAGCCAAGATCAGGGGCGCCCCCTTGGCTACACCTTC. The V call is TRBV4-1, the J call TRBJ1-2, with a possible D match to TRBD1 (6 bases). Germline values: CDR1 MGHRA, CDR2 YSYEKL. The CDR3 contains 15 residues. The germline V and J ends were trimmed by 0 bases and 7 bases, with 15 bases remaining between them.

This rearrangement joins TRBV7-9 to TRBJ1-4; 9 bases agree with TRBD1. The CDR3 sequence is 17 residues long. The germline gives CDR1 SEHNR, CDR2 FQNEAQ (reference sequence). The junction had 10 bases not matched to a gene; V was cut back by 1 base and J by 7 bases. The CDR3 reads CASSLGGQGRESEKLFF. The CDR3 bases are TGTGCCAGCAGCTTAGGCGGACAGGGGAGGGAAAGTGAAAAACTGTTTTTT.

CDR3 DNA: TGTGCCAGCACCCCGACAGGGGGAACTGGGGCCAACGTCCTGACTTTC. It is translated as CASTPTGGTGANVLTF. The chain combines TRBV7-9 with TRBJ2-6, with 9 bases aligning to TRBD1. The ends lost 7 bases at V and 2 bases at J; junction bases unmatched: 6. This CDR3 is built from 16 residues. The germline V gene has CDR1 SEHNR and CDR2 FQNEAQ (reference sequence).

This clone is classed as medium-sized. The gene calls are TRBV6-5 and TRBJ1-5, with D possibly matching TRBD1 (5 bases). The CDR3 runs 15 residues. V lost 6 bases and J lost 4, with 16 bases in between. The germline V gene encodes CDR1 MNHEY and CDR2 SVGAGI. The DNA of the CDR3 is TGTGCCAGCAGGACCTTATCGGGGGGTAATCAGCCCCAGCATTTT. Amino acids: CASRTLSGGNQPQHF.

V gene TRBV11-2 combines with J gene TRBJ2-7, with 7 bases matching TRBD1. Trimming removed 4 bases from V and 0 bases from J; junction bases left unmatched: 9. CDR1 SGHAT and CDR2 FQNNGV come from the germline V gene. This CDR3 comprises 16 residues. The CDR3 sequence: CASSYHRDSSSYEQYF. The CDR3 DNA follows: TGTGCCAGCAGCTACCACCGGGACAGTTCCTCCTACGAGCAGTACTTC. Drawing the rest from reference TRBV11-2 and TRBJ2-7, the complete variable domain is EAGVAQSPRYKIIEKRQSVAFWCNPISGHATLYWYQQILGQGPKLLIQFQNNGVVDDSQLPKDRFSAERLKGVDSTLKIQPAKLEDSAVYLCASSYHRDSSSYEQYFGPGTRLTVT.

The rearrangement uses TRBV7-9 and TRBJ2-1, with 10 bases matching TRBD2. V was clipped by 2 bases and J by 4 bases; unmatched bases: 5. The CDR3 consists of 16 residues. Germline V lookup: CDR1 SEHNR, CDR2 FQNEAQ (reference sequence). The CDR3 nucleotides are TGTGCCAGCAGCTTATCTTCGACTAGCGGGTACAATGAGCAGTTCTTC. Its protein is CASSLSSTSGYNEQFF.

The rearrangement uses TRBV4-1 and TRBJ2-5, with 10 nucleotides matching TRBD2. V shed 4 bases and J 3 bases; nucleotides not matched to a gene: 5. The CDR3 is made up of 15 amino acids. Germline lookup yields CDR1 MGHRA and CDR2 YSYEKL. The CDR3 spells CASSPRLAGEETQYF. CDR3 DNA sequence: TGCGCCAGCAGCCCCCGACTAGCGGGTGAAGAGACCCAGTACTTC.

The chain combines TRBV27 with TRBJ1-1; D remains ambiguous. From germline, CDR1 is MNHEY and CDR2 SMNVEV (reference sequence). The CDR3 has 12 amino acids. V lost 5 bases and J lost 6, with 10 bases in between. DNA of the CDR3: TGTGCCAGCAGTAGATCAGGCGCTGAAGCTTTCTTT. Its translation is CASSRSGAEAFF.

This chain uses TRBV2 with TRBJ1-5; 9 nucleotides align to TRBD1. V shed 5 bases and J 11 bases; nucleotides not matched to a gene: 10. The germline CDR1 and CDR2 sequences are SNHLY and FYNNEI. The CDR3 covers 14 residues. In DNA, the CDR3 is TGTGCCAGCAGTTCCGGGACAGGGAGTAAGGCCCAGCATTTT. Translated: CASSSGTGSKAQHF.

This clone came up once. The chain joins TRBV7-8 to TRBJ2-7; D is ambiguous. V lost 2 bases to trimming and J lost 2 bases, with 10 bases between them. From germline, CDR1 is SGHVS and CDR2 FQNEAQ. CDR3 size: 14 residues. The CDR3 bases are TGTGCCAGCAGCTTAATGGTGCGGACCTACGAGCAGTACTTC. Protein sequence: CASSLMVRTYEQYF.

The J gene is TRBJ1-1, the V gene TRBV28; the D is unclear. V lost 3 bases to trimming and J lost 0 bases, with 5 bases between them. Per the germline V gene, CDR1 is MDHEN and CDR2 is SYDVKM. The CDR3 is 13 amino acids. CDR3 bases: TGTGCCAGCAGTTTGGGGATGAACACTGAAGCTTTCTTT. Its protein product is CASSLGMNTEAFF.

The V and J genes are TRBV7-9 and TRBJ2-2; either TRBD1 or TRBD2 may fit D (6 bases each). The CDR3 sequence is 16 residues long. Trimming pared 1 base from V and 7 bases from J, leaving 16 bases between. Germline CDR1 is SEHNR and CDR2 is FQNEAQ (reference sequence). In nucleotides, the CDR3 is TGTGCCAGCAGCTTAGGGCCGGGGGCCAGTGGCGGGGAGCTGTTTTTT. Translating it yields CASSLGPGASGGELFF.

J is TRBJ1-1 and V is TRBV4-1; the D gene is possibly TRBD1 (5 bases). CDR3 length equals 17 residues. V shed 4 bases and J shed 3 bases, with 21 bases lying between them. Per the germline V gene, CDR1 is MGHRA and CDR2 is YSYEKL. CDR3 nucleotide sequence: TGCGCCAGCAGCCCGGTCGAGCAGGGAGGTAGGGACACTGAAGCTTTCTTT. This sequence encodes CASSPVEQGGRDTEAFF.

V is TRBV4-2 and J is TRBJ1-3; no clear D gene. From germline, CDR1 is LGHNA and CDR2 YNFKEQ. The CDR3 length is 12 residues. V was cut by 5 bases and J by 7 bases, with 9 bases left in between. The CDR3 sequence is CASSLGVNTIYF. Written as DNA, the CDR3 is TGTGCCAGCAGCTTGGGAGTCAACACCATATATTTT.

The gene calls are TRBV9 and TRBJ2-7; D possibly matches TRBD1 or TRBD2 (5 bases each). Germline CDR1 reads SGDLS; CDR2 reads YYNGEE. This CDR3 is 13 amino acids long. V dropped 3 bases and J dropped 0 bases, with 7 bases sitting between them. The CDR3 DNA is TGTGCCAGCAGCGGGGGGAGCTCCTACGAGCAGTACTTC. Residues: CASSGGSSYEQYF.

This clone was seen a single time. This rearrangement joins TRBV25-1 to TRBJ2-1; D ambiguous. Looked up from germline, CDR1 is MGHDK and CDR2 is SYGVNS. The CDR3 runs 13 residues. Trimming stripped 4 bases from V and 8 bases from J, with 12 bases between. CDR3 loop: CASSAPFGDEQFF. In DNA form, the CDR3 reads TGTGCCAGCAGTGCCCCCTTTGGCGATGAGCAGTTCTTC. The variable domain in full, completed from reference TRBV25-1 and TRBJ2-1, reads EADIYQTPRYLVIGTGKKITLECSQTMGHDKMYWYQQDPGMELHLIHYSYGVNSTEKGDLSSESTVSRIRTEHFPLTLESARPSHTSQYLCASSAPFGDEQFFGPGTRLTVL.

Only a few counts were recorded for this clone. The V gene is TRBV27, the J gene TRBJ1-2; the D is unclear. This CDR3 contains 13 residues. Deletions cut 3 bases from V and 1 base from J, with 6 bases between. The germline gives CDR1 MNHEY, CDR2 SMNVEV (reference sequence). The CDR3 coding sequence is TGTGCCAGCAGTTTTGGTCTTAACTATGGCTACACCTTC. This translates into CASSFGLNYGYTF.

CDR3 amino acids: CAWSRISPRDTQYF. The CDR3 DNA follows: TGTGCCTGGAGTCGTATTAGCCCGCGGGATACGCAGTATTTT. The chain has TRBV30 and TRBJ2-3; D is unresolved. The V end lost 2 bases, the J end lost 6 bases, and 15 bases lay between the germline ends. CDR3 length equals 14 residues. Germline values: CDR1 GTSNPN, CDR2 SVGIG (reference sequence).

The chain combines TRBV5-6 with TRBJ2-7; D could derive from TRBD1 or TRBD2 (5 bases each). Germline CDR1 is SGHDT and CDR2 is YYEEEE. The CDR3 is 14 residues long. Trimming took off 4 bases at V and 1 base at J, with 12 bases between the two ends. The CDR3 is CASSPSWGSYEQYF. The CDR3 bases are TGTGCCAGCAGCCCATCGTGGGGGTCCTACGAGCAGTACTTC.

This clone was found many times. In the same sample, other DNA sequences code for this CDR3. The chain recombines TRBV7-9 with TRBJ2-2; 9 bases line up with TRBD1. The CDR3 totals 15 residues. Trimming removed 3 bases from V and 6 bases from J; junction bases left unmatched: 5. CDR1 and CDR2 (germline): SEHNR, FQNEAQ (reference sequence). Written as DNA, the CDR3 is TGTGCCAGCAGCTTTCCGGGACAGGGAGCCGGGGAGCTGTTTTTT. Translating gives CASSFPGQGAGELFF. The full variable domain, in which reference TRBV7-9 and TRBJ2-2 provide the parts outside the CDR3, is DTGVSQNPRHKITKRGQNVTFRCDPISEHNRLYWYRQTLGQGPEFLTYFQNEAQLEKSRLLSDRFSAERPKGSFSTLEIQRTEQGDSAMYLCASSFPGQGAGELFFGEGSRLTVL.

The chain couples TRBV14 to TRBJ2-1; either TRBD1 or TRBD2 may supply D (7 bases each). CDR1 is SGHDN and CDR2 is FVKESK in the germline V gene. V was shortened by 0 bases and J by 3 bases, with 18 bases between the two germline ends. The CDR3 spans 18 residues. CDR3 nucleotide sequence: TGTGCCAGCAGCCAAGATCAGGGGGGGAGTGTAATCTACAATGAGCAGTTCTTC. Its protein is CASSQDQGGSVIYNEQFF.